A selection of T cell receptor beta chains follows, all from one sample in a study of T cells in localized non-small cell lung cancer. TCRdb keeps only in-frame clones here, not all; method: immunoSEQ multiplex PCR. The table has around 3,600 clones, roughly 25% seen once; the top ten hold roughly 7.2%. The sequencing here drew on lung tumor tissue, taken before any cancer treatment. The receptor source for this set is a woman between 35 and 70 years old with stage I lung adenocarcinoma. The conserved cysteine and the conserved F or W are not part of the CDR3 here.

v_call	j_call	cdr3_aa
TRBV6-8	TRBJ1-5	ASSYSGQGRRNQPQH
TRBV4-1	TRBJ1-2	ASRSDQDGGYT
TRBV6-8	TRBJ1-6	ASSFQSSPLH
TRBV18	TRBJ1-3	ASSPGGSGNTIY
TRBV9	TRBJ1-1	ASSAFSGGPNTEAF
TRBV6-8	TRBJ1-5	ASSQGLNQPQH
TRBV11-3	TRBJ2-2	ASSRRELNTGELF
TRBV29-1	TRBJ2-7	SVLSGTPSYEQY
TRBV19	TRBJ1-5	ASSMGQGLNQPQH
TRBV11-3	TRBJ1-2	ASSLGLVGGGPFNYGYT